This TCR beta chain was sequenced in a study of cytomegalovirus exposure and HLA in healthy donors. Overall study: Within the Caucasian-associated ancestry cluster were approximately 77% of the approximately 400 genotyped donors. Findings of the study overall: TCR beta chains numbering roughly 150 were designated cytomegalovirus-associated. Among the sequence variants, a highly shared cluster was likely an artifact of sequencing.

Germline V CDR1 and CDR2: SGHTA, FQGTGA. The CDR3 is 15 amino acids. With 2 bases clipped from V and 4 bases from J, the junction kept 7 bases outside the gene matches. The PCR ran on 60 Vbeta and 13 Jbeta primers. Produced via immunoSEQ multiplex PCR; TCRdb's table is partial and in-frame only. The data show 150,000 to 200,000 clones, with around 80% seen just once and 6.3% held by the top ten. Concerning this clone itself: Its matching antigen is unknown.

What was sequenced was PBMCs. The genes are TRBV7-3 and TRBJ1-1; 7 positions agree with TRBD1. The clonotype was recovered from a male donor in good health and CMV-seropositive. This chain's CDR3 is CASSLFGAGGTEAFF. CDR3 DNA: TGTGCCAGCAGCTTATTCGGGGCAGGGGGCACTGAAGCTTTCTTT.